This T cell receptor beta chain is from a study of vaccination effects on CD4 cells after COVID-19. General observations from the study: Among infection- and vaccine-induced clones, marked clonal contraction occurred late after vaccination.

TCRdb's table, derived via immunoSEQ multiplex PCR, lists solely in-frame clones and lacks some. The table records 15,000 to 20,000 clones, approximately 74% of them present only once. As for this clone: Its cognate antigen is unknown.

Within the ViraFEST assay, antigen-specific CD4+ T cells underwent expansion with viral peptide pools prior to sequencing. Culturing for around ten days preceded CD4+ T cell isolation. Documented for the person is a PCR-confirmed SARS-CoV-2 infection occurring between March and December 2020. CDR3 length equals 17 residues. After removal of 3 bases from V and 0 bases from J, the junction contained 8 bases not matched to a gene. Germline values: CDR1 SGHVT, CDR2 SQSDAQ. The sequence was collected from a human donor who had a prior SARS-CoV-2 infection. Here the sequenced sample was CD4+ T cells from PBMCs cultured with SARS-CoV-2 spike peptides, taken before COVID-19 vaccination. The chain employs TRBV7-4 and TRBJ1-2; 9 bases are shared with TRBD1. In DNA form, the CDR3 reads TGTGCCAGCAGCTTGGGACAGGGAAGGTTGACTAACTATGGCTACACCTTC. Its protein is CASSLGQGRLTNYGYTF.